This T cell receptor beta chain was retrieved from a study of beta chain features in type 1 diabetes. General study results and limits: Fewer junction insertions and more nucleotide deletions appeared in type 1 diabetes patients. cDNA sequencing could over-represent cells with high TCR expression.

Over 95% purity was reached by all sorted populations. The CDR3 sequence is 15 residues long. The J segment lost 0 bases and the V segment lost 1 base, leaving 3 bases of the junction unmatched. CDR1 LGHNA and CDR2 YSLEER come from the germline V gene. The investigators reverse transcribed all of the isolated RNA, so they sequenced expressed TCRB transcripts. The protocol was immunoSEQ multiplex PCR, while the TCRdb copy is restricted to in-frame clones and leaves out a portion. Of over 500,000 clones listed, less than 20% are singletons. The table lists this clone with a few counts. Its antigen is unidentified. The same CDR3 also results from other DNA sequences found in this sample.

The receptor was isolated from a young man in good health. V usage is TRBV4-3 and J usage is TRBJ2-7, with 7 bases identical to TRBD1. Input material: naive CD4+ T cells from blood. In DNA form, the CDR3 reads TGCGCCAGCAGCCAAGGCCCAGGGGGCTCCTACGAGCAGTACTTC. Its protein product is CASSQGPGGSYEQYF.